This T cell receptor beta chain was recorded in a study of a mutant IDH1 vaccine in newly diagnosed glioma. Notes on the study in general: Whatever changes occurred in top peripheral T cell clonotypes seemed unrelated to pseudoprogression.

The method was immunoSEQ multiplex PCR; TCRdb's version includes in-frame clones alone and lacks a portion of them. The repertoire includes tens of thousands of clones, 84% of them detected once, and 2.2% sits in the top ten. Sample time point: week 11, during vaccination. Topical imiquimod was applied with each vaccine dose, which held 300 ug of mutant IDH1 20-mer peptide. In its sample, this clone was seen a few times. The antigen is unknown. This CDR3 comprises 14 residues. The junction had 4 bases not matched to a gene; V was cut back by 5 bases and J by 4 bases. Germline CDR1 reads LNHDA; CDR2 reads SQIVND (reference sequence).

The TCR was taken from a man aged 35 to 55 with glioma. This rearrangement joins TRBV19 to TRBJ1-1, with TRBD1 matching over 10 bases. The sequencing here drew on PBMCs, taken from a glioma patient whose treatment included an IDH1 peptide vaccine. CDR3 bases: TGTGCCAGTAGTCCGGGACAGGGGAGCACTGAAGCTTTCTTT. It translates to CASSPGQGSTEAFF.